Listed below are T cell receptor beta chains from one sample, sequenced in a study of blood T cell dynamics during melanoma immunotherapy. Assay used: immunoSEQ multiplex PCR; TCRdb lists only in-frame clones, some missing. This sample yields roughly 5,000 clones, of which around 85% are seen a single time; roughly 36% belongs to the top ten. This sample comprised blood, obtained from a patient treated with checkpoint blockade. All receptors come from a human donor with melanoma. Both conserved end residues are trimmed from each CDR3. The D gene is left open where the match is weak.

13 - TRBV5-4 ASHPLVVGYNEQF
14 - TRBV9 ASSPGGAASYNEQF
15 TRBD2 TRBV4-3 ASSQELLTGRGGELF
10 - TRBV7-2 ASSSGPYGYT
12 - TRBV7-2 ASSPGFSGNTIY
13 TRBD1 TRBV18 ASSPGTGLNSPLH
14 - TRBV25-1 ASSDPLRGLKNIQY
13 - TRBV5-4 ASSLGGGPYNEQF
14 - TRBV4-2 ASSQLRDGSTDTQY
11 - TRBV7-3 ASATGSGNTIY